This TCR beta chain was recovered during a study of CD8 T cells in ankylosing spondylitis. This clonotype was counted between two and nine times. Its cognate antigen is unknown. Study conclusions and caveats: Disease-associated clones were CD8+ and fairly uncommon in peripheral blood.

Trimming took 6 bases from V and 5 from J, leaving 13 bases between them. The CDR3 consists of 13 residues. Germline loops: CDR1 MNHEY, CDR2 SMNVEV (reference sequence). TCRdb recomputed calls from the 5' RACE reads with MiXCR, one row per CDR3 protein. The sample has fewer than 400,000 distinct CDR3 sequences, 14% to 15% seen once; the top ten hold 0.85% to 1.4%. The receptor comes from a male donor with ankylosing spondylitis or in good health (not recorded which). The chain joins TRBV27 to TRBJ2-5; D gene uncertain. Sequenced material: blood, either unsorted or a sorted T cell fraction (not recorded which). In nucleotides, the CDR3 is TGTGCCAGCAGCCAACGTTTGGGCGAGACCCAGTACTTC. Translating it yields CASSQRLGETQYF.